This T cell receptor (beta chain) was documented in a study of identical twins (TCRdb year 2016). Concerning the study at large: The study deep-sequenced TCR alpha and beta repertoires from monozygotic twins, unrelated adults of various ages and cord blood to test whether fetal clonotypes persist. To rule out contamination, replicate twin experiments were performed at different times with different library preparation protocols.

Libraries were built with 5' RACE. Sequenced using an Illumina HiSeq 2000. Template switching added a universal primer binding site, and the final cDNA carried a unique molecular identifier that allowed TCR cDNA molecules to be counted accurately. Specific primers in the conserved constant-segment region were used to synthesize first-strand cDNA for the TCR alpha and beta chains. To control for contamination, each cDNA library was double barcoded with a SMART-Mk sample barcode plus Illumina barcodes. TruSeq adapter sequences, together with Illumina sample barcodes, were added in two successive PCR steps. The TCR alpha and beta cDNA libraries were sequenced on the Illumina HiSeq platform using custom primers. The paper's processing steps were these. Unique molecular identifiers were extracted from raw reads with MiGEC, and CDR3 positions were determined with MiXCR. Recombination models were inferred per individual with the repgenHMM and IGoR tools using an EM algorithm. The tcR package in R was used for shared clonotype analysis, with sharing normalized by the product of cloneset sizes. Out-of-frame nonproductive sequences were analyzed to study raw recombination free of thymic and clonal selection effects. TCRdb passed the public sequencing reads through fastp at Q25 and MiXCR, retaining productive beta sequences. All rows with the same CDR3 protein become a single entry with the most common DNA and genes. V and J calls and clone size were set by TCRdb, not the authors. This sample lists under 800,000 distinct CDR3 sequences; approximately 22% were detected once. The ten biggest clones cover approximately 4.5% of the sample.

Every donor in the study was a healthy Caucasian. Three pairs of female monozygotic twins, all aged roughly 18 to 29 years, made up the twin cohort. Peripheral blood mononuclear cells were the source from which RNA for the TCR libraries was isolated. As concerns this clonotype: No cognate antigen has been identified for it. No base-level quality is on record; no much larger clone is a single base apart.

Taken from cysteine to phenylalanine, the CDR3 has 14 residues. Only the CDR3 DNA stays, 42 bases, in frame from base 1. The V and J ends are trimmed by 5 bases and 6 bases, leaving 16 bases between them. The germline V gene (reference sequence) provides CDR1 LGHDT and CDR2 YNNKEL. Results and caveats for the whole study, not just this receptor: Abundant cord blood beta clonotypes carried fewer insertions; young adult naive repertoires showed a weaker similar trend, while memory repertoires showed none. Conclusions relied on cross-sectional statistical analysis, since the same donors could not be followed over many years. Compared with coincidental sharing between unrelated individuals, out-of-frame TCR alpha sequences shared between twins had an excess of sequences with low generation probability. A weaker excess of twin sharing was found in beta out-of-frame sequences because the signal-to-noise ratio was lowered by fewer shared sequences. In monozygotic twins, recombination models systematically underestimated out-of-frame TCR alpha sharing, but the models matched the sharing seen between unrelated individuals. Zero-insertion analyses could be partly confounded by invariant T cells such as MAIT and iNKT, although diverse VJ usage argued against such confounding for most clonotypes.

These data also formed part of another study, on T cells expressing NK-cell markers. Reported in the second study: Three sorted T-cell subsets (CD3+CD56+NKG2C+, CD3+CD56+NKG2C- and CD3+CD56-NKG2C+) from fewer than 10 donors had their TCR beta-chain repertoires profiled. Seven of the eight sequenced donors were HCMV-seropositive and one was HCMV-seronegative. To restrict sorting to alphabetaTCR-expressing T cells, an anti-gammadeltaTCR antibody was added in several experiments. In several donors, the dominant CD3+CD56+NKG2C+ clonotypes were among the top 10 CD8+ clonotypes and accounted for about 1.0-7.0% of CD8+ T cells. Those dominant clonotypes were again the most abundant among CD3+CD56-NKG2C+ cells in a handful of donors, at roughly 25-60.1%. Whether the expanded NKG2C-expressing T cell clones were specific for HCMV antigens was left unclear. Randomly selected healthy volunteers, three men and five women, were used as the eight sequenced donors. A commercial ELISA kit detecting HCMV-specific IgG in serum was used to determine HCMV serostatus. Bulk peripheral blood T-cell repertoires were additionally sequenced from unsorted PBMC for several donors. Reads were demultiplexed and grouped by UMI with MIGEC, and clonotypes were assembled and quantified with MiTCR. To remove erroneous sequences, TCR cDNA sequences were retained only when supported by two or more reads. The tcR package was used for downstream repertoire analysis, with clonotypes matched between fractions based on CDR3 nucleotide sequence plus V segment. VDJmatch was used to annotate antigen specificity against VDJdb, with one amino acid substitution in CDR3 permitted.

The rearrangement combines TRBV3-1 with TRBJ1-1; the D gene lacks a confident call. Source material: PBMCs. This clonotype was sampled from a woman between 18 and 29 years old in good health. The CDR3 protein: CASSSNQLGAEAFF. The sequence in DNA is TGTGCCAGCAGCTCTAACCAGTTGGGCGCTGAAGCTTTCTTT.